Listed below are T cell receptor beta chains from one sample, sequenced in a study of blood T cell repertoires in COVID-19. Profiling relied on immunoSEQ multiplex PCR, and the TCRdb table lists in-frame clones only, not all of them. The sample consists of some 400,000 clones, approximately 90% of them appearing once. Material for sequencing was PBMCs or T cells enriched from blood (not recorded which). Receptor source: a man aged 30-40 years who had recovered from COVID-19. The CDR3 runs from the conserved cysteine through the conserved F or W. Each record gives: D gene, V gene, J gene, clone size, CDR3 DNA, CDR3 protein. A D gene is named only where the DNA matches it firmly. Expanded clones get a size class; other rows say once, few or many, or leave the size out.

TRBD2	TRBV5-6	TRBJ2-1	few	TGTGCCAGCAGCTTGGATGCGGGAGAGGTCTACAATGAGCAGTTCTTC	CASSLDAGEVYNEQFF
NA	TRBV5-1	TRBJ2-1	once	TGCGCCAGCAGCATTCGGGACTCTTCTTACAATGAGCAGTTCTTC	CASSIRDSSYNEQFF
NA	TRBV29-1	TRBJ2-7	NA	TGCAGCGTTGAAGGGCGGGACCACTACGAGCAGTACTTC	CSVEGRDHYEQYF
NA	TRBV3-1/TRBV3-2	TRBJ2-6	NA	TGTGCCAGCAGCCCGGCAGGGTCTGGGGCCAACGTCCTGACTTTC	CASSPAGSGANVLTF
NA	TRBV7-8	TRBJ2-3	NA	TGTGCCAGCACCGACCGACTAGGTCTCGGCACAGATACGCAGTATTTT	CASTDRLGLGTDTQYF
NA	TRBV10-3	TRBJ1-2	few	TGTGCCATCAGCGCCGCCGGGGGGCAGGATGGCTACACCTTC	CAISAAGGQDGYTF
NA	TRBV7-9	TRBJ2-2	once	TGTGCCAGCAGCCCCAGCGGTTCCTACACCGGGGAGCTGTTTTTT	CASSPSGSYTGELFF
NA	TRBV25-1	TRBJ2-4	NA	TGTGCCAGCAGTGAATTCGAGGGGGAGTCCCCCCGGTACTTC	CASSEFEGESPRYF
NA	TRBV28	TRBJ2-4	NA	TGTGCCAGCAGAGAGGGTATCGAAAACATTCAGTACTTC	CASREGIENIQYF
TRBD1	TRBV30	TRBJ2-1	NA	TGTGCCTGGAGTGTACAGGGGGTTGAGCAGTTCTTC	CAWSVQGVEQFF
NA	TRBV19	TRBJ1-2	NA	TGTGCCAGTAGTATAGGGGCAGATTGGGGCTACACCTTC	CASSIGADWGYTF
TRBD1	TRBV27	TRBJ1-1	NA	TGTGCCAGCAGTCCCCAGGGGGCGCCCACTGAAGCTTTCTTT	CASSPQGAPTEAFF
NA	TRBV5-1	TRBJ1-1	NA	TGCGCCAGCAGTAAGATTTCGGGAACTGAAGCTTTCTTT	CASSKISGTEAFF
NA	TRBV5-6	TRBJ1-5	NA	TGTGCCAGCAGCTCACAGGGATATCAGCCCCAGCATTTT	CASSSQGYQPQHF
NA	TRBV30	TRBJ1-4	once	TGTGCCTGGAGCGGAGGGACGGGATCTGCGGAACTGTTTTTT	CAWSGGTGSAELFF
TRBD1	TRBV28	TRBJ1-6	NA	TGTGCCAGCAGGGTAGGGGGCGCAGGGTCACCCCTCCACTTT	CASRVGGAGSPLHF
NA	TRBV11-2	TRBJ2-5	NA	TGTGCCAGCAGCTTAGGGGCAAAAGAGACCCAGTACTTC	CASSLGAKETQYF
TRBD1	TRBV19	TRBJ1-5	NA	TGTGCCAGTAGTCTCCAGGGGGCGAGGTCGGATCAGCCCCAGCATTTT	CASSLQGARSDQPQHF
NA	TRBV7-8	TRBJ1-4	NA	TGTGCCAGCAGCTCGACCGCGGCGGGGGGAAAACTGTTTTTT	CASSSTAAGGKLFF
TRBD1	TRBV3-1/TRBV3-2	TRBJ1-2	few	TGTGCCAGCAGCCCCCTGCCGGGACAGGAGCCCGACTATGGCTACACCTTC	CASSPLPGQEPDYGYTF